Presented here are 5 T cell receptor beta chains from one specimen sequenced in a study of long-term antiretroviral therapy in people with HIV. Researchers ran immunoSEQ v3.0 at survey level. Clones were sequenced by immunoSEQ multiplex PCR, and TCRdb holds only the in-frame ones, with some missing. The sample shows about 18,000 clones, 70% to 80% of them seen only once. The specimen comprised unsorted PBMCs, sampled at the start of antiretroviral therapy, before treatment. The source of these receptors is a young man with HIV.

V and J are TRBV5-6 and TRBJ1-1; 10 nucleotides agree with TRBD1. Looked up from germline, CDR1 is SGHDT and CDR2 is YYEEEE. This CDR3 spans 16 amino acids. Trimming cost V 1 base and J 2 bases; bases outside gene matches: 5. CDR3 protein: CASSLFGQGGNTEAFF. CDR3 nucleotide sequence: TGTGCCAGCAGCTTGTTCGGACAGGGGGGAAACACTGAAGCTTTCTTT.

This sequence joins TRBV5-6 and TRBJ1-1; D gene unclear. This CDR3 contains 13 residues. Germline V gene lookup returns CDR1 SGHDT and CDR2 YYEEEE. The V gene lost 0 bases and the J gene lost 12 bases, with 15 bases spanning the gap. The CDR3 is CASSLARAEVTFF. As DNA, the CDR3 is TGTGCCAGCAGCTTGGCGAGGGCCGAGGTGACTTTCTTT.

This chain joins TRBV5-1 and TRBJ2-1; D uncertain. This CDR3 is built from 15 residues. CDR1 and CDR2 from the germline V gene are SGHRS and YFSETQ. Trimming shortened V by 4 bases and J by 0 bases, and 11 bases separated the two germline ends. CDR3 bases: TGCGCCAGCAGCATGGTGGTCCCCTCCTACAATGAGCAGTTCTTC. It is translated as CASSMVVPSYNEQFF.

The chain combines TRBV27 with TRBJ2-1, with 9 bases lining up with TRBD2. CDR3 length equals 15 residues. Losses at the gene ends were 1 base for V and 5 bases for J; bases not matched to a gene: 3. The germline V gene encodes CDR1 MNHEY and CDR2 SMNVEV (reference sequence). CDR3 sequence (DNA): TGTGCCAGCAGTTTATTGGCGGGAGGGAACAATGAGCAGTTCTTC. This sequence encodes CASSLLAGGNNEQFF.

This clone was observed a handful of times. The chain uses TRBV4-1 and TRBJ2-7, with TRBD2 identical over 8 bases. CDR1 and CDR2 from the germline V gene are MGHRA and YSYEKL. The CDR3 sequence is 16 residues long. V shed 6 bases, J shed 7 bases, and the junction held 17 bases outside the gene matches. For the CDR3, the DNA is TGCGCCAGCAGTACTACTCCGGGACTAGGCGTCGGGGAGCAGTACTTC. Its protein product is CASSTTPGLGVGEQYF.